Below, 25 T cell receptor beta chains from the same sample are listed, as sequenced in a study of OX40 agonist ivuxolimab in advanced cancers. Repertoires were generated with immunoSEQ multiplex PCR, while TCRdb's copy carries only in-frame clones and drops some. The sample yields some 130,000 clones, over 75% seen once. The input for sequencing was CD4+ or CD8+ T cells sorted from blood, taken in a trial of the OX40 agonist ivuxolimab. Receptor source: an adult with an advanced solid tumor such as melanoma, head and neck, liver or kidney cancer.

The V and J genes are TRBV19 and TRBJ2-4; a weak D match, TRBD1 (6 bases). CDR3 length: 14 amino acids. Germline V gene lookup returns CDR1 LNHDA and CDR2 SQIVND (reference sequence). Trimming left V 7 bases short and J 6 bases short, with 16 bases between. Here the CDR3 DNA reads TGTGCCAGTAATTCAGGGGCTGTCGGAAACATTCAGTACTTC. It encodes CASNSGAVGNIQYF. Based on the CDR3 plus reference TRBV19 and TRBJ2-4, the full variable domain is DGGITQSPKYLFRKEGQNVTLSCEQNLNHDAMYWYRQDPGQGLRLIYYSQIVNDFQKGDIAEGYSVSREKKESFPLTVTSAQKNPTAFYLCASNSGAVGNIQYFGAGTRLSVL.

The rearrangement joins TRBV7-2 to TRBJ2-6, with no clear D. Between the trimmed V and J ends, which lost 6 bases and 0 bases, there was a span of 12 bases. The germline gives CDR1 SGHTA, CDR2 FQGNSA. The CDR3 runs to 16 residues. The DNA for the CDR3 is TGTGCCAGCAGTCCCTCGGGCGGCTCTGGGGCCAACGTCCTGACTTTC. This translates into CASSPSGGSGANVLTF. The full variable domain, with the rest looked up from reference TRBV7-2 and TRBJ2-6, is GAGVSQSPSNKVTEKGKDVELRCDPISGHTALYWYRQSLGQGLEFLIYFQGNSAPDKSGLPSDRFSAERTGGSVSTLTIQRTQQEDSAVYLCASSPSGGSGANVLTFGAGSRLTVL.

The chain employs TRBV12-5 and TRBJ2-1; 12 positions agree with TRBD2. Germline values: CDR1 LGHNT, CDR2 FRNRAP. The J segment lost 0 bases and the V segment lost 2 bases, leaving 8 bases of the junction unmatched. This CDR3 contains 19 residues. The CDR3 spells CASGLPRGTSGLSYNEQFF. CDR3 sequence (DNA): TGTGCTAGTGGTTTGCCCCGGGGGACTAGCGGGCTCTCCTACAATGAGCAGTTCTTC.

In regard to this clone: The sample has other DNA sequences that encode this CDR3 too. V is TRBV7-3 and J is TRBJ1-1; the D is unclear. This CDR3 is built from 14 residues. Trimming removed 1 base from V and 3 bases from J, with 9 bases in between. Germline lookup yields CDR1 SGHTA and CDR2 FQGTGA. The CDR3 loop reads CASSLIPGDTEAFF. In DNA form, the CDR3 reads TGTGCCAGCAGCTTAATCCCGGGAGACACTGAAGCTTTCTTT.

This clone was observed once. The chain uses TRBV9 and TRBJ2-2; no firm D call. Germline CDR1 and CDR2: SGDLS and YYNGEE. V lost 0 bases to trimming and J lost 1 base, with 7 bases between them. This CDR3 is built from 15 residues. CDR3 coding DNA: TGTGCCAGCAGCGTAGCTGGGAAGAACACCGGGGAGCTGTTTTTT. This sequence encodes CASSVAGKNTGELFF.

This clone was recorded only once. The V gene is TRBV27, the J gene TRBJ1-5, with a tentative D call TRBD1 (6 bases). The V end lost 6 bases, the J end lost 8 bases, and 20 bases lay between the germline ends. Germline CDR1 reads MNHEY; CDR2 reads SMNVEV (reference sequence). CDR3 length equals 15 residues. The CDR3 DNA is TGTGCCAGCAGACGCTACCGGGACATTCGGGAGCCCCAGCATTTT. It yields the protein CASRRYRDIREPQHF.

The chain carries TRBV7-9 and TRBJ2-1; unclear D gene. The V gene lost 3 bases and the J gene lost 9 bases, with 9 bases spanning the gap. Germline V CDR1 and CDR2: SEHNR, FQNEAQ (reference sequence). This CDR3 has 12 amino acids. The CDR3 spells CASSFGEGEQFF. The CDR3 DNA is TGTGCCAGCAGCTTTGGGGAAGGTGAGCAGTTCTTC. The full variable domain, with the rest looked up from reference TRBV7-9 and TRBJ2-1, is DTGVSQNPRHKITKRGQNVTFRCDPISEHNRLYWYRQTLGQGPEFLTYFQNEAQLEKSRLLSDRFSAERPKGSFSTLEIQRTEQGDSAMYLCASSFGEGEQFFGPGTRLTVL.

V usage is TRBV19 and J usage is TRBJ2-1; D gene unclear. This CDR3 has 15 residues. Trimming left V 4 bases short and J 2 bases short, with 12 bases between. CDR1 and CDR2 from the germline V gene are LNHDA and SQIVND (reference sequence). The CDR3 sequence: CASSKQISTYNEQFF. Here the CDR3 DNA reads TGTGCCAGTAGTAAACAGATTAGTACCTACAATGAGCAGTTCTTC.

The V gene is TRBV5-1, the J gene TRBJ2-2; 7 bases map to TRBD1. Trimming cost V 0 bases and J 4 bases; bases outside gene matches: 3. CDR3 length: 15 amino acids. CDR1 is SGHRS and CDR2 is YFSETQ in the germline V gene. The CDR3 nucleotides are TGCGCCAGCAGCTTGGCGACAGGGAGCACCGGGGAGCTGTTTTTT. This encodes CASSLATGSTGELFF.

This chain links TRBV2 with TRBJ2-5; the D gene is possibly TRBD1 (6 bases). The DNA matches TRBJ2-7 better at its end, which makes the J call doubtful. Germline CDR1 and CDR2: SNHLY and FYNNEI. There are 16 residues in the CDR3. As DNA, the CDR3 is TGTGCCAGCAGCCCCAAGATCCGGGACATCTCCTACGAGCAGTACTTC. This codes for CASSPKIRDISYEQYF.

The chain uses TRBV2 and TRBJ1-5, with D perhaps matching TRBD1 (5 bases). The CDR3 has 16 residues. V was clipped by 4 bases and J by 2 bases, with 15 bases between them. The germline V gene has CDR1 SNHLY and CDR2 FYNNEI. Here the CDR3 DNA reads TGTGCCAGCAGTGGGGTCGGGGCTAGGGGCAATCAGCCCCAGCATTTT. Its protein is CASSGVGARGNQPQHF.

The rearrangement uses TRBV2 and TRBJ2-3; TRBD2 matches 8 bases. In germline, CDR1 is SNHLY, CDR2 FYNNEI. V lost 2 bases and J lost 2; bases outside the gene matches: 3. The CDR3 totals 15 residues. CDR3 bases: TGTGCCAGCAGTGAAATAGCGGGGTCCACAGATACGCAGTATTTT. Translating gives CASSEIAGSTDTQYF.

The CDR3 loop reads CASSYSQENYGYTF. The CDR3 DNA is TGTGCCAGCAGTTACTCGCAGGAGAACTATGGCTACACCTTC. The genes are TRBV6-5 and TRBJ1-2; D unclear. Germline V CDR1 and CDR2: MNHEY, SVGAGI. V was pared by 0 bases and J by 2 bases, with 7 bases between. The CDR3 is 14 residues long.

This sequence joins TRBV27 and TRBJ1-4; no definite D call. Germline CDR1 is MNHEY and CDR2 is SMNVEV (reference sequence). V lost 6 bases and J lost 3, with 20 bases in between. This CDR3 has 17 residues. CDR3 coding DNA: TGTGCCAGCAGCCCACTTCGAAACCCTGGGCCTAATGAAAAACTGTTTTTT. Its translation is CASSPLRNPGPNEKLFF.

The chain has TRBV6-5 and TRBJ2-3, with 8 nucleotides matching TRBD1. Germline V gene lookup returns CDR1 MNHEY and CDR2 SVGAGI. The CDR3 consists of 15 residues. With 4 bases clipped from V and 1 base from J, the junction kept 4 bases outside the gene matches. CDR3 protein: CASSSQQGGTDTQYF. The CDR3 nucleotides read TGTGCCAGCAGTTCCCAACAGGGGGGCACAGATACGCAGTATTTT.

CDR3 sequence: CASSEDGFQETQYF. The CDR3 nucleotides read TGTGCCAGCAGTGAAGACGGATTCCAAGAGACCCAGTACTTC. The chain is built from TRBV2 and TRBJ2-5; D is uncertain. This CDR3 comprises 14 residues. V dropped 1 base and J dropped 1 base, with 7 bases sitting between them. Per germline, CDR1 SNHLY and CDR2 FYNNEI.

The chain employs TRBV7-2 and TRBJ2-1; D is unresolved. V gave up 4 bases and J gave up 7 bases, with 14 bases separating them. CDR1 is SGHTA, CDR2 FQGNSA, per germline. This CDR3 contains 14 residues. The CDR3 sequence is CASSWQATHNEQFF. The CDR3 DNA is TGTGCCAGCAGCTGGCAAGCGACTCATAATGAGCAGTTCTTC.

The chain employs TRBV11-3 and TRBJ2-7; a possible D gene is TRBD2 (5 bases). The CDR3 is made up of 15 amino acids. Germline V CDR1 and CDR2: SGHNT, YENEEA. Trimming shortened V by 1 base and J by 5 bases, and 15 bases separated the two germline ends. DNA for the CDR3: TGTGCCAGCAGCTTAGGGAACGGGGAACATCACGAGCAGTACTTC. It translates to CASSLGNGEHHEQYF.

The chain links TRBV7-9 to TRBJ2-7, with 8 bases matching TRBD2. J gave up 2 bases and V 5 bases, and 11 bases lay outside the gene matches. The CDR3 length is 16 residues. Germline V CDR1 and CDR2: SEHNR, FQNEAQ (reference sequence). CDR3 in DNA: TGTGCCAGCAGCGCGACGGGGGGGCGGTACCCCTACGAGCAGTACTTC. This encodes CASSATGGRYPYEQYF.

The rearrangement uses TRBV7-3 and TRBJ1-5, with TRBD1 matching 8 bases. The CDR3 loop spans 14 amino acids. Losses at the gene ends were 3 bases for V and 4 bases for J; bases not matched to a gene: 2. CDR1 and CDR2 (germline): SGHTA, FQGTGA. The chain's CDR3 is CASSLTGDNQPQHF. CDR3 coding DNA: TGTGCCAGCAGCTTGACAGGGGATAATCAGCCCCAGCATTTT.

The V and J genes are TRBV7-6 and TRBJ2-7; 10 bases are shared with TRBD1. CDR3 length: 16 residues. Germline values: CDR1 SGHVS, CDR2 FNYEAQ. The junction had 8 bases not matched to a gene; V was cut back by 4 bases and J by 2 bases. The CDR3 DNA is TGTGCCAGCAGCTCCCTGGGGGGACAGGGGACCTACGAGCAGTACTTC. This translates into CASSSLGGQGTYEQYF.

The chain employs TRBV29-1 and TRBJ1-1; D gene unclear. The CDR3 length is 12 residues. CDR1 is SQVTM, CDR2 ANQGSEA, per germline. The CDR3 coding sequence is TGCAGTGTGGGTTTGATGAACACTGAAGCTTTCTTT. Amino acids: CSVGLMNTEAFF.

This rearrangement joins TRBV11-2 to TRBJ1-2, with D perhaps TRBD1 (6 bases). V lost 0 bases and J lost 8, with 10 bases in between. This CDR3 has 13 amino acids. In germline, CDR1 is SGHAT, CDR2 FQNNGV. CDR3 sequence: CASSLEGAGGYTF. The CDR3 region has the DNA TGTGCCAGCAGCTTAGAGGGGGCAGGAGGCTACACCTTC.

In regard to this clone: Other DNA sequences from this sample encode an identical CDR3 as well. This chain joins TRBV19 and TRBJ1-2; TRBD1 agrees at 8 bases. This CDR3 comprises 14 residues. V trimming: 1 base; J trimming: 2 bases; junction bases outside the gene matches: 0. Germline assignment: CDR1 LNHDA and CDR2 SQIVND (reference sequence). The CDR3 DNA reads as TGTGCCAGTAGTATAGGGACAGGGAACTATGGCTACACCTTC. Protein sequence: CASSIGTGNYGYTF. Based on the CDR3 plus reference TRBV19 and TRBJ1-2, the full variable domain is DGGITQSPKYLFRKEGQNVTLSCEQNLNHDAMYWYRQDPGQGLRLIYYSQIVNDFQKGDIAEGYSVSREKKESFPLTVTSAQKNPTAFYLCASSIGTGNYGYTFGSGTRLTVV.

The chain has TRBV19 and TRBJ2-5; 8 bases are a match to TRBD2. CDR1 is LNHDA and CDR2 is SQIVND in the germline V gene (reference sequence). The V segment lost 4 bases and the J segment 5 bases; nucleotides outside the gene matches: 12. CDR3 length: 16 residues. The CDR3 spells CASSTQAGLVAETQYF. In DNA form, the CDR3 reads TGTGCCAGTAGTACCCAGGCGGGACTAGTGGCGGAGACCCAGTACTTC.